The source of this T cell receptor (beta chain) is a study of Graves' ophthalmopathy and Graves' hyperthyroidism. Study results and caveats: Using 13 signatures, a model distinguished ophthalmopathy from stable hyperthyroidism, reaching about 89% sensitivity and around 81% specificity.

CDR1 is SGHTA and CDR2 is FQGTGA in the germline V gene. The J segment lost 0 bases and the V segment lost 0 bases, leaving 3 bases of the junction unmatched. The CDR3 extends over 17 amino acids. None of the included patients had other autoimmune diseases, uncontrolled infections, pregnancy or lactation, as these led to exclusion. From fresh peripheral blood, about 10 ml in volume, the PBMCs were obtained. From RNA, the CDR3 regions of TCR beta chains were amplified and sequenced. In the first round, RT-PCR was carried out with HTBI primers, and a multiplex PCR formed the second round. TCRdb re-called the multiplex PCR reads with MiXCR, one entry per CDR3 protein. The sample yields under 400,000 distinct CDR3 sequences, roughly a sixth seen once. This clonotype came up many times. Antigen unknown.

The sample consisted of peripheral blood. The chain recombines TRBV7-3 with TRBJ2-2; TRBD1 agrees at 8 bases. This TCR was recovered from an adult man with Graves' ophthalmopathy. The DNA for the CDR3 is TGTGCCAGCAGCTTAACCTCGGACAGGGCGAACACCGGGGAGCTGTTTTTT. This gives the protein CASSLTSDRANTGELFF.